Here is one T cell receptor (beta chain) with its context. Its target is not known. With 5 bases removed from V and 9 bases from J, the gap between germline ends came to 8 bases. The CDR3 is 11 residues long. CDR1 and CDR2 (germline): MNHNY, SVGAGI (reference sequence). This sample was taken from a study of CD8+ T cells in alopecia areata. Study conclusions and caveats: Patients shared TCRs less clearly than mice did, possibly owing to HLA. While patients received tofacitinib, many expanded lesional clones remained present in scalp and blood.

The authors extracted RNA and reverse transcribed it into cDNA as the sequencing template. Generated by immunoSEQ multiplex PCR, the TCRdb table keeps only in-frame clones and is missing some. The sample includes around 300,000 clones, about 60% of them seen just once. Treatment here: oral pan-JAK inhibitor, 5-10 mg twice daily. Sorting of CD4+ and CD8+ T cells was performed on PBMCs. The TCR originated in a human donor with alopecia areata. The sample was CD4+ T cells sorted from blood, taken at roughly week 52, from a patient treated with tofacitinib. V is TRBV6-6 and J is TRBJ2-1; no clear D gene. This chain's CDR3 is CASSLRGEQFF. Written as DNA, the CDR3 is TGTGCCAGCAGTCTACGTGGTGAGCAGTTCTTC.